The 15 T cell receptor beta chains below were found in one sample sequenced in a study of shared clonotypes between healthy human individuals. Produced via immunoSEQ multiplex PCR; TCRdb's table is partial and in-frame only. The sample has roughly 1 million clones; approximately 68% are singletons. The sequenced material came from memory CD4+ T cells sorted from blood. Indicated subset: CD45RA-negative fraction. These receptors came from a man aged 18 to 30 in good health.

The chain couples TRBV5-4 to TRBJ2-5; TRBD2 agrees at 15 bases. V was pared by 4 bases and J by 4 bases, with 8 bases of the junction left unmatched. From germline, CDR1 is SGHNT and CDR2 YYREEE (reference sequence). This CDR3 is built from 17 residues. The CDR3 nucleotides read TGTGCCAGCAGCCTACCGGGACTAGCGGGAGGTGGAGAGACCCAGTACTTC. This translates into CASSLPGLAGGGETQYF.

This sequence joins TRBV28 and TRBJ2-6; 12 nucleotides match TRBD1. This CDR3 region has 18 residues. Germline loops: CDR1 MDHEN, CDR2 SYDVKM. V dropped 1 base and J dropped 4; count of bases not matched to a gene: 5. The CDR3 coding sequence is TGTGCCAGCAGTTTATCCGGGACAGGGGGCACCGGGGCCAACGTCCTGACTTTC. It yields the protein CASSLSGTGGTGANVLTF.

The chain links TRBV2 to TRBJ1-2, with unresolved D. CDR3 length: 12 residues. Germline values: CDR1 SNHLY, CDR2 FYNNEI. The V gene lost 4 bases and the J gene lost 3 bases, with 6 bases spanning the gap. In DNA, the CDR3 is TGTGCCAGCAGTGTTGCCGACTATGGCTACACCTTC. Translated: CASSVADYGYTF.

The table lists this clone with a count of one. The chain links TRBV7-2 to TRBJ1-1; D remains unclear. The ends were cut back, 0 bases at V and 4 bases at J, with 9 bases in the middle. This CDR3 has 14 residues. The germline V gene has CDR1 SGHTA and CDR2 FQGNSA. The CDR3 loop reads CASSLAPSGTEAFF. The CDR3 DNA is TGTGCCAGCAGCTTAGCCCCAAGTGGCACTGAAGCTTTCTTT.

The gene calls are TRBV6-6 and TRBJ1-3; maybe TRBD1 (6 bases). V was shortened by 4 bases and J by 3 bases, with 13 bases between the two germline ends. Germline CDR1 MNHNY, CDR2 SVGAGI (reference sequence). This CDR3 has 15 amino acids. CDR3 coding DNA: TGTGCCAGCAGTTCCTCTTGGACAGTTGGAAACACCATATATTTT. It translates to CASSSSWTVGNTIYF.

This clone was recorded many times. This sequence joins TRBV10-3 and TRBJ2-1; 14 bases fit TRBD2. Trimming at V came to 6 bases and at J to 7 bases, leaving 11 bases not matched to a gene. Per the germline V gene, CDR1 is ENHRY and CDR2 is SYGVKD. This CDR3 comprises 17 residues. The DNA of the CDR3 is TGTGCCATCAGAACCCAGGGACTAGCGGGAGAAAATAATGAGCAGTTCTTC. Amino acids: CAIRTQGLAGENNEQFF.

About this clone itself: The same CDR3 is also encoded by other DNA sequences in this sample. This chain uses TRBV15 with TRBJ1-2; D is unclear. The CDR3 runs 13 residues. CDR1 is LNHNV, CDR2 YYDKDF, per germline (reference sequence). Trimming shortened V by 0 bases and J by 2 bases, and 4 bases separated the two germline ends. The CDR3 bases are TGTGCCACCAGCAGAGATAGGAACTATGGCTACACCTTC. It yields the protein CATSRDRNYGYTF.

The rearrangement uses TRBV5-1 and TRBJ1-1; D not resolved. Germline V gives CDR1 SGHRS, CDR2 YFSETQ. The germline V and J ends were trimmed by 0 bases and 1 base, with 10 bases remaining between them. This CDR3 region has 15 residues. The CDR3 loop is CASSLGALENTEAFF. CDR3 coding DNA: TGCGCCAGCAGCTTGGGTGCGTTGGAGAACACTGAAGCTTTCTTT.

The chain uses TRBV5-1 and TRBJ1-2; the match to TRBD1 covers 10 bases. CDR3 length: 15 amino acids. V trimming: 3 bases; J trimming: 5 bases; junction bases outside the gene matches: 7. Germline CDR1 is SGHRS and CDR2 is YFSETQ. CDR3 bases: TGCGCCAGCAGCTCTCCAGGGACAGGGGATTATGGCTACACCTTC. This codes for CASSSPGTGDYGYTF.

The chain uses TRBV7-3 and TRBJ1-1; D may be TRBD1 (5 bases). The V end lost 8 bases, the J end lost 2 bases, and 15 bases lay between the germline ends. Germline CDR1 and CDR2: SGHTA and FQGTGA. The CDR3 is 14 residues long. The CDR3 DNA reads TGTGCCAGCCAGGCAGGGCCTACTAACACTGAAGCTTTCTTT. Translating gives CASQAGPTNTEAFF.

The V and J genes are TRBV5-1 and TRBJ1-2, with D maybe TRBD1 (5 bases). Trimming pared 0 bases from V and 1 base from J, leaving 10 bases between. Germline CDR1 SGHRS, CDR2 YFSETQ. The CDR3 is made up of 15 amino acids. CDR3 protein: CASSLVGEGNYGYTF. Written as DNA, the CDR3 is TGCGCCAGCAGCTTGGTGGGGGAGGGTAACTATGGCTACACCTTC.

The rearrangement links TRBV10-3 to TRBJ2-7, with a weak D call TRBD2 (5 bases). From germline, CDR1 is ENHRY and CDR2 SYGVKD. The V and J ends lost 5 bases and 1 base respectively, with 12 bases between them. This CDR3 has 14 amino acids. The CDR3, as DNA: TGTGCCATCAGTTCCGGACTCGGTTCCTACGAGCAGTACTTC. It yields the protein CAISSGLGSYEQYF.

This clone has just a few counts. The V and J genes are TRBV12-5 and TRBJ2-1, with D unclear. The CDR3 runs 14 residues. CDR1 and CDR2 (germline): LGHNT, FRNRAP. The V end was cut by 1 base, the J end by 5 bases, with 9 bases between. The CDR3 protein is CASGLGQANNEQFF. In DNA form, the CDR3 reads TGTGCTAGTGGTTTGGGACAAGCTAACAATGAGCAGTTCTTC.

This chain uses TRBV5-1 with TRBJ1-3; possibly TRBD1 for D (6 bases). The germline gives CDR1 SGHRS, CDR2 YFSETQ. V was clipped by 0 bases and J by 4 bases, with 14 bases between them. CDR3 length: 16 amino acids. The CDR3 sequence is CASSLELGASGNTIYF. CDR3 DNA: TGCGCCAGCAGCTTGGAGTTGGGGGCATCGGGAAACACCATATATTTT. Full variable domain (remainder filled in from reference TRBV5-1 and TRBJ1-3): KAGVTQTPRYLIKTRGQQVTLSCSPISGHRSVSWYQQTPGQGLQFLFEYFSETQRNKGNFPGRFSGRQFSNSRSEMNVSTLELGDSALYLCASSLELGASGNTIYFGEGSWLTVV.

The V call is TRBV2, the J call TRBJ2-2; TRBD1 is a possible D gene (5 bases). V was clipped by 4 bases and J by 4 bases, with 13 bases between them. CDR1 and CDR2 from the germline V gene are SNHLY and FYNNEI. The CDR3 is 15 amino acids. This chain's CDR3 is CASSVTRATTGELFF. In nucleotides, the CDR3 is TGTGCCAGCAGTGTTACCAGGGCCACCACCGGGGAGCTGTTTTTT.